This entry describes one TCR beta chain. This sample is drawn from a study of a mutant IDH1 vaccine in newly diagnosed glioma. Indicated time point: baseline, week 1 (first vaccination visit). The treatment was: pre-vaccination baseline after standard-of-care therapy. Produced via immunoSEQ multiplex PCR; TCRdb's table is partial and in-frame only. The sample has about 30,000 clones, over 70% seen once. This sequence was found in a man aged 30-40 years with glioma. Sequencing was performed on PBMCs, taken from a glioma patient treated with radiotherapy, temozolomide or both.

As DNA, the CDR3 is TGTGCCACCTTACGGAACTGGAACACCGGGGAGCTGTTTTTT. Its protein product is CATLRNWNTGELFF. The chain recombines TRBV6-5 with TRBJ2-2; no clear D gene. Germline V lookup: CDR1 MNHEY, CDR2 SVGAGI. The CDR3 is 14 residues long. Deletions cut 10 bases from V and 1 base from J, with 13 bases between.